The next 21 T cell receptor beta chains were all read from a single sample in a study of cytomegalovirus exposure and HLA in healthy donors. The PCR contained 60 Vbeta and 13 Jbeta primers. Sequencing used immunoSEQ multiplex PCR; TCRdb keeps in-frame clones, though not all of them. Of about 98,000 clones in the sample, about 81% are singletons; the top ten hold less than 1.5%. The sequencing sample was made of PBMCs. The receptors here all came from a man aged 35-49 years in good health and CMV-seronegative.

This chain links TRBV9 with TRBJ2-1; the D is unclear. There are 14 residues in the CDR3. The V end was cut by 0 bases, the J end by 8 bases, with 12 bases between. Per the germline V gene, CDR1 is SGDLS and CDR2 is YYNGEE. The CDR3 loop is CASSVGAPVDEQFF. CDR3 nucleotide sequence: TGTGCCAGCAGCGTAGGGGCCCCGGTTGATGAGCAGTTCTTC.

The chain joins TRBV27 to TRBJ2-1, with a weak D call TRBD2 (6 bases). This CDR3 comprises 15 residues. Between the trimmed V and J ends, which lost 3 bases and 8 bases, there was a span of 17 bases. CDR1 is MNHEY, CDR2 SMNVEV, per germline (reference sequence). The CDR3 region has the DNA TGTGCCAGCAGTTTTGGGTTCGGGACTCGGGATGAGCAGTTCTTC. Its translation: CASSFGFGTRDEQFF.

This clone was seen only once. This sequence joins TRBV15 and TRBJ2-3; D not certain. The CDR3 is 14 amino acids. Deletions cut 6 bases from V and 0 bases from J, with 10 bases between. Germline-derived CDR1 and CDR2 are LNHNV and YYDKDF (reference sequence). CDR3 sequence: CATRIQISTDTQYF. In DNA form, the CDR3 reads TGTGCCACCAGGATACAGATTAGCACAGATACGCAGTATTTT.

In DNA, the CDR3 is TGTGCCAGCAGCTTTTTAAACTCCTACGAGCAGTACTTC. Protein: CASSFLNSYEQYF. The chain employs TRBV5-6 and TRBJ2-7; D call uncertain. The CDR3 runs to 13 residues. Germline assignment: CDR1 SGHDT and CDR2 YYEEEE. V was shortened by 2 bases and J by 0 bases, with 6 bases between the two germline ends.

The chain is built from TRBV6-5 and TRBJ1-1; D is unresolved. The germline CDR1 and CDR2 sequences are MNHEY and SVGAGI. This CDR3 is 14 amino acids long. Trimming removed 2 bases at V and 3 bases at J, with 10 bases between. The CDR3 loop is CASSYGHRDTEAFF. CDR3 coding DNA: TGTGCCAGCAGTTACGGGCACAGAGACACTGAAGCTTTCTTT.

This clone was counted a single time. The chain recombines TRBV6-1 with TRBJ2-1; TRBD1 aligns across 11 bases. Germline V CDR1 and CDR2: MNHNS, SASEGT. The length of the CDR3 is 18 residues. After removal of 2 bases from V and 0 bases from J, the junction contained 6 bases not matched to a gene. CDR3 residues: CASSEWTGGTSSYNEQFF. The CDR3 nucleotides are TGTGCCAGCAGTGAATGGACAGGGGGCACGTCCTCCTACAATGAGCAGTTCTTC.

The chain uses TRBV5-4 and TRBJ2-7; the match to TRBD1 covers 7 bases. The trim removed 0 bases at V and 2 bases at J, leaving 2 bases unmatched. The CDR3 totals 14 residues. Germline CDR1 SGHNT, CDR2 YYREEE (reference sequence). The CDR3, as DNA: TGTGCCAGCAGCTTGGGCCAGGGGGCCTACGAGCAGTACTTC. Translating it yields CASSLGQGAYEQYF.

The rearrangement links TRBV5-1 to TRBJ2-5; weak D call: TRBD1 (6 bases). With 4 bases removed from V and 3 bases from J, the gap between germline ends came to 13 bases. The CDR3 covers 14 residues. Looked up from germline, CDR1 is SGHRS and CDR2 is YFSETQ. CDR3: CASSPGTFEETQYF. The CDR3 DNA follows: TGCGCCAGCAGCCCCGGGACATTCGAAGAGACCCAGTACTTC.

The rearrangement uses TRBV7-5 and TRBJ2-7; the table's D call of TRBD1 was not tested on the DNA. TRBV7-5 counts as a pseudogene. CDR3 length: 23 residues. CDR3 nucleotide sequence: TGTGTCAGAAGCCACGATACCCGGGACGAGCCTAAACTGGGACCAGGGGAATTAGACGAGCAGTACTTC. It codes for CVRSHDTRDEPKLGPGELDEQYF.

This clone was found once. The CDR3 here is CASLEFRRAVMNTEAFF. CDR3 DNA sequence: TGTGCCAGCCTAGAATTCCGGAGAGCAGTTATGAACACTGAAGCTTTCTTT. V gene TRBV7-8 combines with J gene TRBJ1-1; D not certain. This CDR3 contains 17 residues. Germline V gives CDR1 SGHVS, CDR2 FQNEAQ. The V end lost 8 bases, the J end lost 0 bases, and 22 bases lay between the germline ends.

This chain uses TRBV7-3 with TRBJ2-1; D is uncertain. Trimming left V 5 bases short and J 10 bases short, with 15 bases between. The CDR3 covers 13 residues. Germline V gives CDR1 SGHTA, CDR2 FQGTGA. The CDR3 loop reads CASSPRSLREQFF. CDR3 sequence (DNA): TGTGCCAGCAGCCCCCGCTCCCTTCGGGAGCAGTTCTTC.

The CDR3 spells CASSVGTRINEQFF. The CDR3, as DNA: TGTGCCAGCAGCGTTGGGACTAGGATAAATGAGCAGTTCTTC. The V and J genes are TRBV9 and TRBJ2-1; 8 nucleotides align to TRBD2. V dropped 2 bases and J dropped 7; count of bases not matched to a gene: 5. Per germline, CDR1 SGDLS and CDR2 YYNGEE. The CDR3 extends over 14 amino acids. Using reference TRBV9 and TRBJ2-1 for the parts outside the CDR3, the full variable domain is DSGVTQTPKHLITATGQRVTLRCSPRSGDLSVYWYQQSLDQGLQFLIQYYNGEERAKGNILERFSAQQFPDLHSELNLSSLELGDSALYFCASSVGTRINEQFFGPGTRLTVL.

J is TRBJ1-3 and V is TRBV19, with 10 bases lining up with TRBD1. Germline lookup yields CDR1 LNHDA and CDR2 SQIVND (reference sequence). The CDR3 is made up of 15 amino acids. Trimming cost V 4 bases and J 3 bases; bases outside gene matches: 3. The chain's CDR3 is CASSTTGGFGNTIYF. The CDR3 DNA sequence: TGTGCCAGTAGTACGACAGGGGGCTTTGGAAACACCATATATTTT. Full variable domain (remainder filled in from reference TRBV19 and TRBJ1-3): DGGITQSPKYLFRKEGQNVTLSCEQNLNHDAMYWYRQDPGQGLRLIYYSQIVNDFQKGDIAEGYSVSREKKESFPLTVTSAQKNPTAFYLCASSTTGGFGNTIYFGEGSWLTVV.

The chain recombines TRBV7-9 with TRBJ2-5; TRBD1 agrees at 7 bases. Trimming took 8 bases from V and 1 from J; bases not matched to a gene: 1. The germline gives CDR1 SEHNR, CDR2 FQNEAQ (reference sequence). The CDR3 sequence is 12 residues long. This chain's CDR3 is CASHRGQETQYF. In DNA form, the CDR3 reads TGTGCCAGCCACAGGGGCCAAGAGACCCAGTACTTC.

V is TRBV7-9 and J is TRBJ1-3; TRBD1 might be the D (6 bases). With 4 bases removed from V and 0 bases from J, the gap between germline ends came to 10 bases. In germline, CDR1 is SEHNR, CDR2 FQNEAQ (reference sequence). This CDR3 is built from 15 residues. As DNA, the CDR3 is TGTGCCAGCAGCTATACAGGGAGCTCTGGAAACACCATATATTTT. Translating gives CASSYTGSSGNTIYF.

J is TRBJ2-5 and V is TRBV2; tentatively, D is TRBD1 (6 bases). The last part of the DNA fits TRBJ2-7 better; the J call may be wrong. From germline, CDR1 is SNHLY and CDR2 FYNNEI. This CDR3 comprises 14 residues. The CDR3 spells CASRTDRSSYEQYF. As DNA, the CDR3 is TGTGCCAGCAGAACCGACAGGAGCTCCTACGAGCAGTACTTC.

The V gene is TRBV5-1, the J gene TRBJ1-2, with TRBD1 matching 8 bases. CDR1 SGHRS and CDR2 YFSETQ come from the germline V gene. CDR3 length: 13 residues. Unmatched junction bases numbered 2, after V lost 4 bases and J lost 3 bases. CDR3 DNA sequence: TGCGCCAGCAGCCCGGGACAGGACTATGGCTACACCTTC. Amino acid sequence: CASSPGQDYGYTF.

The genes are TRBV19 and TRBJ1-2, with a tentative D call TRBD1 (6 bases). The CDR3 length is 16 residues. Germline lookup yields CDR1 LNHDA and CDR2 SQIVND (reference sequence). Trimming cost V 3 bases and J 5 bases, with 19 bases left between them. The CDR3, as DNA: TGTGCCAGTAGTATTGGGGGGGCTGGCCCCGCGTATGGCTACACCTTC. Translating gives CASSIGGAGPAYGYTF.

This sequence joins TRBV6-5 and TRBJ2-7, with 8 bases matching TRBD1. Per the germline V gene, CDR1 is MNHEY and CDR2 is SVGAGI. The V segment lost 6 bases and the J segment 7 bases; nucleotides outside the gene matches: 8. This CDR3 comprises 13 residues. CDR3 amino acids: CASSDRGREEQYF. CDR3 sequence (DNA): TGTGCCAGCAGCGACAGGGGCCGGGAAGAGCAGTACTTC.

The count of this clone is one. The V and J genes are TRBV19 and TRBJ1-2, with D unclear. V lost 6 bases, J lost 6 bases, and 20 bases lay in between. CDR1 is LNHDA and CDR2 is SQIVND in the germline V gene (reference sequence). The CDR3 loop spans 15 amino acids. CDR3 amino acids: CASRSRELLGNGYTF. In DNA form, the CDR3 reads TGTGCCAGTAGAAGTAGGGAGCTCCTTGGGAATGGCTACACCTTC.

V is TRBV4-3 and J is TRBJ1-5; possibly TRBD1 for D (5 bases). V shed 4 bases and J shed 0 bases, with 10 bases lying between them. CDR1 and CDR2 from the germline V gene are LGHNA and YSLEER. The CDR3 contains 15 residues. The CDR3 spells CASSLQAYSNQPQHF. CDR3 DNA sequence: TGCGCCAGCAGCCTACAGGCCTATAGCAATCAGCCCCAGCATTTT.